Detailed here is one T cell receptor (beta chain). Its specificity is not known. The sample is drawn from a study of cytomegalovirus exposure and HLA in healthy donors. Study results and caveats: Versus the 666-donor mean, an Asian-associated ancestry cluster reportedly showed fewer N-insertions in a later analysis. A later analysis found TCR association rates differed by HLA locus, highest for DRB1 and lowest for HLA-C. Cytomegalovirus association was assigned to 170 or so TCR beta chains.

The CDR3 runs to 14 residues. Germline V lookup: CDR1 MNHEY, CDR2 SMNVEV (reference sequence). Trimming cost V 3 bases and J 2 bases, with 9 bases left between them. PCR involved 60 Vbeta and 13 Jbeta primers. As handled by the study authors: Roughly 10 million shared chains were among approximately 87 million unique TCR beta chains counted in a later analysis. Method: immunoSEQ multiplex PCR; TCRdb's copy keeps in-frame clones and lacks some. V and J calls and clone size are given by that table; D and trimming were obtained from the DNA. The table includes fewer than 200,000 clones, around 77% detected once.

This TCR came from a man in his sixties in good health and CMV-seronegative. The rearrangement links TRBV27 to TRBJ2-3; no definite D call. The sample consisted of PBMCs. The chain's CDR3 is CASSFWQSTDTQYF. As DNA, the CDR3 is TGTGCCAGCAGTTTCTGGCAGTCCACAGATACGCAGTATTTT.